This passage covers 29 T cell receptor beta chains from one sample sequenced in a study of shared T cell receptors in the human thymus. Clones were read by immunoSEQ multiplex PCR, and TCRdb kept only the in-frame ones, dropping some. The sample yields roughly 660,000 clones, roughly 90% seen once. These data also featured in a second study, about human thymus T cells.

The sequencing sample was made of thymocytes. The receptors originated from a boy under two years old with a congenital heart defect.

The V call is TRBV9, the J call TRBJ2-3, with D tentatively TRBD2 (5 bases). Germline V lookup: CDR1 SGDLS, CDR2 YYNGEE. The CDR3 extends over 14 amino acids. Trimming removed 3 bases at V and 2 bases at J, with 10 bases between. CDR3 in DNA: TGTGCCAGCAGCGAGGGAGCTGACACAGATACGCAGTATTTT. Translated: CASSEGADTDTQYF.

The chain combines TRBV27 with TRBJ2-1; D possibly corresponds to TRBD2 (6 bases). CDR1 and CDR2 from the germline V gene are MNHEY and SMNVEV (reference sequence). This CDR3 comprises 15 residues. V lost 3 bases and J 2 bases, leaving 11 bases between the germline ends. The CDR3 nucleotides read TGTGCCAGCAGTTTGACGGGAGCAGCCTACAATGAGCAGTTCTTC. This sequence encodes CASSLTGAAYNEQFF.

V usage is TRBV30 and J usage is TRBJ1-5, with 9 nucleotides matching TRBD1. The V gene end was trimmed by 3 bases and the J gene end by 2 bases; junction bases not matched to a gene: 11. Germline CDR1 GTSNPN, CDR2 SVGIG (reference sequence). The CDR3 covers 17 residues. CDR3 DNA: TGTGCCTGGAGCCCACCCTGGACAGGGGCACGCAATCAGCCCCAGCATTTT. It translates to CAWSPPWTGARNQPQHF.

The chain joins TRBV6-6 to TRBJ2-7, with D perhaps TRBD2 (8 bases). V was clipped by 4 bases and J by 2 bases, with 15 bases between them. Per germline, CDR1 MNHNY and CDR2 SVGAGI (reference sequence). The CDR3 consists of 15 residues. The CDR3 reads CASSSGGTRPYEQYF. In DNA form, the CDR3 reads TGTGCCAGCAGTTCAGGGGGGACTAGACCCTACGAGCAGTACTTC.

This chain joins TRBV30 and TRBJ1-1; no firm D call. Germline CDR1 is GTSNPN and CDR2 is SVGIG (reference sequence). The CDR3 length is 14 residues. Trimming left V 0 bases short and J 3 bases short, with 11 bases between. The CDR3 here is CAWSVPGLDTEAFF. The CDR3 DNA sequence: TGTGCCTGGAGTGTACCGGGGTTGGACACTGAAGCTTTCTTT.

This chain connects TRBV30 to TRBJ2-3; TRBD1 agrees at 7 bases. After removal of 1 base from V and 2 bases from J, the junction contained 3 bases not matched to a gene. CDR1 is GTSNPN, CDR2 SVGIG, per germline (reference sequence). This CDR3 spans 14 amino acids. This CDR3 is CAWSGGQATDTQYF. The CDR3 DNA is TGTGCCTGGAGTGGCGGACAGGCCACAGATACGCAGTATTTT.

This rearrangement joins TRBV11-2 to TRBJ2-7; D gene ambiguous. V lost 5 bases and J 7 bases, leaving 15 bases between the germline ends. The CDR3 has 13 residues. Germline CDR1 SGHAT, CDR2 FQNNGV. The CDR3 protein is CASSLYPSAEQYF. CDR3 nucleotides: TGTGCCAGCAGCCTGTACCCCAGTGCAGAGCAGTACTTC.

In DNA, the CDR3 is TGTGCCAGCAGCCCTACTGGGGCAGTTGACTATGGCTACACCTTC. Protein product: CASSPTGAVDYGYTF. The chain combines TRBV5-4 with TRBJ1-2; tentatively, D is TRBD1 (5 bases). There are 15 residues in the CDR3. V dropped 4 bases and J dropped 3 bases, with 16 bases sitting between them. CDR1 SGHNT and CDR2 YYREEE come from the germline V gene (reference sequence).

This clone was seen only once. CDR3 in amino acids: CASSPNDSQVIPDNEQFF. DNA for the CDR3: TGTGCCAGCAGCCCAAATGACAGTCAAGTAATTCCCGACAATGAGCAGTTCTTC. J is TRBJ2-1 and V is TRBV5-6; TRBD1 is a possible D gene (5 bases). This CDR3 is built from 18 residues. With 4 bases removed from V and 5 bases from J, the gap between germline ends came to 25 bases. CDR1 and CDR2 from the germline V gene are SGHDT and YYEEEE.

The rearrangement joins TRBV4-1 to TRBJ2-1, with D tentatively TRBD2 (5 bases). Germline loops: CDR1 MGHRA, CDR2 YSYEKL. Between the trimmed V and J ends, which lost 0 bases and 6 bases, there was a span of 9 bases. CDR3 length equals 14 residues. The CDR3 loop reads CASSQDLLVNEQFF. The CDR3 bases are TGCGCCAGCAGCCAAGATCTACTAGTCAATGAGCAGTTCTTC.

The DNA for the CDR3 is TGTGCCATCAGTGACAGGGGCCAAGAGACCCAGTACTTC. Protein product: CAISDRGQETQYF. The chain joins TRBV10-3 to TRBJ2-5; possibly TRBD1 for D (6 bases). The CDR3 consists of 13 residues. Between the trimmed V and J ends, which lost 3 bases and 1 base, there was a span of 6 bases. Germline V gene lookup returns CDR1 ENHRY and CDR2 SYGVKD.

For the CDR3, the DNA is TGTGCCTGGAGTGGGGGCCTCGACTACGAGCAGTACTTC. This translates into CAWSGGLDYEQYF. The V and J genes are TRBV30 and TRBJ2-7; D perhaps matches TRBD1 (5 bases). The V gene's germline CDR1 is GTSNPN and CDR2 SVGIG (reference sequence). This CDR3 is 13 amino acids long. V was cut by 1 base and J by 3 bases, with 10 bases left in between.

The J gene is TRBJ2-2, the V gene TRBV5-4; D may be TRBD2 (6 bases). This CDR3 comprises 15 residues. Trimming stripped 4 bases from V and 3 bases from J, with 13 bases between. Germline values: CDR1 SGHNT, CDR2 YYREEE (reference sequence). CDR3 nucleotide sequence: TGTGCCAGCAGCCCTTCTAGCGCGGACACCGGGGAGCTGTTTTTT. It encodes CASSPSSADTGELFF.

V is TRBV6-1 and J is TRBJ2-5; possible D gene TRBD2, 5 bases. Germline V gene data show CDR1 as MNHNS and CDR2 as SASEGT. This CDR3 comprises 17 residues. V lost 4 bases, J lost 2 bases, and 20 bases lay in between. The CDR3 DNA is TGTGCCAGCAGTGCCCGGCACAAGTCCAGACTACAAGAGACCCAGTACTTC. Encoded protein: CASSARHKSRLQETQYF.

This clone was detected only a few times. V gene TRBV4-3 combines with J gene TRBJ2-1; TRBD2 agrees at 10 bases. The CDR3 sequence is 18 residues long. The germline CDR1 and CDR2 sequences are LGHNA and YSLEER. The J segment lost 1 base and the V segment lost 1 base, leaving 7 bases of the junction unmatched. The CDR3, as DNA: TGCGCCAGCAGCCAAGTAGGAGCGGGAGGGCCTTCCTACAATGAGCAGTTCTTC. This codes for CASSQVGAGGPSYNEQFF.

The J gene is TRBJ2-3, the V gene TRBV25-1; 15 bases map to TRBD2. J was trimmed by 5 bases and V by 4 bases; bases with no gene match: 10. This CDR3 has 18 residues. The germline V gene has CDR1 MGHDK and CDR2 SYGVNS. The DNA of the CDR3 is TGTGCCAGCAGTGGCCCTCGGACTAGCGGGAGGGGAATAGATACGCAGTATTTT. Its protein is CASSGPRTSGRGIDTQYF.

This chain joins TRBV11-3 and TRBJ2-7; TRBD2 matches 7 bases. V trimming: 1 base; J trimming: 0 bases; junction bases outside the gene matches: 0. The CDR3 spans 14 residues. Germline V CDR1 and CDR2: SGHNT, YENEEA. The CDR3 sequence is CASSLGLASYEQYF. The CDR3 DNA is TGTGCCAGCAGCTTAGGACTAGCCTCCTACGAGCAGTACTTC.

CDR3 region: CASSLRSDSGSPGDTQYF. CDR3 in DNA: TGCGCCAGCAGCCTTCGATCGGATAGCGGGAGTCCGGGGGATACGCAGTATTTT. The rearrangement joins TRBV5-1 to TRBJ2-3; 9 bases map to TRBD2. Unmatched junction bases numbered 18, after V lost 4 bases and J lost 6 bases. This CDR3 contains 18 residues. CDR1 and CDR2 from the germline V gene are SGHRS and YFSETQ.

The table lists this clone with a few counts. CDR3 DNA: TGTGCCAGCAGAAGACAGGGTTGGAACACCGGGGAGCTGTTTTTT. Protein sequence: CASRRQGWNTGELFF. The gene calls are TRBV27 and TRBJ2-2, with TRBD1 matching 7 bases. The junction had 5 bases not matched to a gene; V was cut back by 6 bases and J by 1 base. The CDR3 has 15 amino acids. CDR1 and CDR2 (germline): MNHEY, SMNVEV (reference sequence).

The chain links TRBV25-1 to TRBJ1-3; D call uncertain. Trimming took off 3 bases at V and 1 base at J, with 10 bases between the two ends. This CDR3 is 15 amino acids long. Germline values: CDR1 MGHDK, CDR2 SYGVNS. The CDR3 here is CASSDDRESGNTIYF. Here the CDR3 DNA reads TGTGCCAGCAGTGACGACCGGGAGTCTGGAAACACCATATATTTT.

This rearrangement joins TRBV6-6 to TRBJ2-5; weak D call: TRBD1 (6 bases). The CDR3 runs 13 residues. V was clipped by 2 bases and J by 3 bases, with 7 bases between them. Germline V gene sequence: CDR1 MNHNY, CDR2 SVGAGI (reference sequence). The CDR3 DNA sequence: TGTGCCAGCAGTTACGACAGGAAAGAGACCCAGTACTTC. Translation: CASSYDRKETQYF.

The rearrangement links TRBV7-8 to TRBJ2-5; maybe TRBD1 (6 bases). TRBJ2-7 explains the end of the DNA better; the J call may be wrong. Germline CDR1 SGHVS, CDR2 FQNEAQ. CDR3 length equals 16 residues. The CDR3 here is CASSNNAGQQSYEQYF. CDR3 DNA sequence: TGTGCCAGCAGCAACAATGCCGGACAGCAGTCCTACGAGCAGTACTTC.

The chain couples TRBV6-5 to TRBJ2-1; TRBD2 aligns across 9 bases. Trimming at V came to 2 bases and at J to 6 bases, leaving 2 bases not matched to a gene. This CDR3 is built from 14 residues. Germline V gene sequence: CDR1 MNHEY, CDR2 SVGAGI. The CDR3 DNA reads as TGTGCCAGCAGTTACGTACTAGCGGGCAATGAGCAGTTCTTC. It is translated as CASSYVLAGNEQFF.

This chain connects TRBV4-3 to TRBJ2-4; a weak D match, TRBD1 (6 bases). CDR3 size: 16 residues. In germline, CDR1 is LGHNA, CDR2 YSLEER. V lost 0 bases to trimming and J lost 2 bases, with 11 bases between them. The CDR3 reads CASSQELGASKNIQYF. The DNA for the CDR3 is TGCGCCAGCAGCCAAGAATTGGGGGCGTCCAAAAACATTCAGTACTTC.

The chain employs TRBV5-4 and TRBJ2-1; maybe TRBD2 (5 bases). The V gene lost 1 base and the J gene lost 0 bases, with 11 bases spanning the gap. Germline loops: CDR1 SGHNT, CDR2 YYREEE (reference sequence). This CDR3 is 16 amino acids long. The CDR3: CASSLTSLSSYNEQFF. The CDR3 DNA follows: TGTGCCAGCAGCTTGACTAGTCTCAGCTCCTACAATGAGCAGTTCTTC.

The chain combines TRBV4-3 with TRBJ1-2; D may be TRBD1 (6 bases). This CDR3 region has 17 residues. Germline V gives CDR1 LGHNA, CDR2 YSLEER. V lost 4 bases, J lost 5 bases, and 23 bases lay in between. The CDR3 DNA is TGCGCCAGCAGCCGGTCCCCGGGGGGGGCCAGGAGATATGGCTACACCTTC. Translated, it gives CASSRSPGGARRYGYTF.

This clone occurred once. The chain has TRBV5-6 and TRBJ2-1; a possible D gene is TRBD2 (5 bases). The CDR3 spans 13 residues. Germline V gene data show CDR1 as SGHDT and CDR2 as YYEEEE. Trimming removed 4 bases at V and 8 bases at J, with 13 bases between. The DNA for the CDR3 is TGTGCCAGCAGCCCCCCCTTGGGAGATGAGCAGTTCTTC. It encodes CASSPPLGDEQFF.

The CDR3 nucleotides are TGTGCCAGCAGCTTAGGAGAGGCTAGCGCCGACAATGAGCAGTTCTTC. It encodes CASSLGEASADNEQFF. V gene TRBV7-6 combines with J gene TRBJ2-1; a weak D match, TRBD2 (6 bases). CDR1 is SGHVS, CDR2 FNYEAQ, per germline. Trimming took 1 base from V and 5 from J, leaving 15 bases between them. The CDR3 has 16 residues.

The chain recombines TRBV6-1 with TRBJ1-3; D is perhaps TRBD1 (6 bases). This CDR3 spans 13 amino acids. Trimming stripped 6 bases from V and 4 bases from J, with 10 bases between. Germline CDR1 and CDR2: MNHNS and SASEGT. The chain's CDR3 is CASRGRGGNTIYF. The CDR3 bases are TGTGCCAGCAGGGGAAGGGGGGGAAACACCATATATTTT.